The subject of this entry is one T cell receptor beta chain. Its antigen is unidentified. Then a second PCR, running roughly 7 to 11 cycles, was carried out with a sample-barcoded 5' primer and a J-beta primer mix. Each cDNA molecule was tagged by a template-switch adaptor that had 12 random nucleotides. TCRdb re-called the 5' RACE reads with MiXCR, one entry per CDR3 protein. The profile covers 700,000 to 900,000 distinct CDR3 sequences, with about a quarter appearing a single time and around 2.9% taken by the ten largest. The source of the sample is a study of blood T cells in healthy people across ages. Whole-study findings and limits: Comparison with aged donors showed that long-lived donors had more naive CD4+ cells and higher diversity.

V shed 0 bases and J shed 4 bases, with 12 bases lying between them. The CDR3 is 15 amino acids. CDR1 and CDR2 from the germline V gene are MNHEY and SVGAGI. The donors, aged 6 to 90, were healthy Caucasians from Russia. This sample was also put to use in a study of T cells of mothers and their children. From that second work: Each 15 ul cDNA reaction used approximately 1.5 ug RNA; all RNA was used.

The V and J genes are TRBV6-5 and TRBJ1-2, with D unresolved. The sequence was obtained from a boy between 5 and 17 years old in good health. The specimen sequenced was blood. Here the CDR3 reads CASSYSDRGPYGYTF. Here the CDR3 DNA reads TGTGCCAGCAGTTACTCGGACCGTGGCCCCTATGGCTACACCTTC.